The TCR beta chain under discussion was sequenced for a study of beta chain features in type 1 diabetes. As for the study in general: Comparable age, gender and cell yields were observed in patients relative to healthy donors. Findings of the study overall: Any PCR bias toward short templates would affect both groups alike. A pattern of fewer insertions and more deletions at VDJ junctions was seen in type 1 diabetes patients.

The CDR3 is 15 residues long. The germline gives CDR1 SGHVS, CDR2 FQNEAQ. V trimming: 8 bases; J trimming: 5 bases; junction bases outside the gene matches: 11. The authors reverse transcribed all of the isolated RNA, so sequencing captured expressed TCRB transcripts. Produced via immunoSEQ multiplex PCR; TCRdb's table is partial and in-frame only. The profile shows under 950,000 clones, 15% to 20% of them singletons. Comments on this clone: Its specificity is not known.

Sequences were obtained from naive CD4+ T cells from blood. The chain uses TRBV7-8 and TRBJ2-5; 10 bases are shared with TRBD2. The receptor was derived from a woman under 30 in good health. The CDR3 DNA follows: TGTGCCAGCGACCACCCAGCGGGAGGGCGTGAGACCCAGTACTTC. This encodes CASDHPAGGRETQYF.